The clone carrying this T cell receptor beta chain appeared once. The antigen remains undetermined. This sample is drawn from a study of cytomegalovirus exposure and HLA in healthy donors. Study-wide points: Across all donors, roughly uniform sequencing depth was an assumption of the presence/absence analyses.

Germline CDR1 reads SGDLS; CDR2 reads YYNGEE. CDR3 length: 15 residues. V lost 3 bases to trimming and J lost 6 bases; unmatched junction nucleotides: 11. The PCR employed 60 Vbeta primers together with 13 Jbeta primers. Libraries were prepared by immunoSEQ multiplex PCR; TCRdb keeps only in-frame clonotypes and omits some of them. This sample has some 110,000 clones, with roughly 73% found just once. The V call is TRBV9, the J call TRBJ2-7, with 8 bases matching TRBD1. The material sequenced was PBMCs. The sequence came from a woman between 25 and 40 years old in good health and CMV-seronegative. CDR3 sequence (DNA): TGTGCCAGCAGCGCACAGGACAGGGTCCGTGCCGAGCAGTACTTC. Its translation is CASSAQDRVRAEQYF. Full variable domain (remainder filled in from reference TRBV9 and TRBJ2-7): DSGVTQTPKHLITATGQRVTLRCSPRSGDLSVYWYQQSLDQGLQFLIQYYNGEERAKGNILERFSAQQFPDLHSELNLSSLELGDSALYFCASSAQDRVRAEQYFGPGTRLTVT.